This T cell receptor beta chain emerged from a study of T cell responses to AZD1222 COVID-19 vaccine. Regarding the study as a whole: An increase in Spike-specific TCR breadth and depth was observed after two AZD1222 doses.

This CDR3 spans 14 amino acids. Germline assignment: CDR1 ENHRY and CDR2 SYGVKD. V was clipped by 6 bases and J by 10 bases, with 16 bases between them. TCRdb's table, derived via immunoSEQ multiplex PCR, lists solely in-frame clones and lacks some. The sample consists of tens of thousands of clones, 80% to 90% of them appearing once. To note about this clone: Antigen: not known.

The sequence came from an adult who received the AZD1222 COVID-19 vaccine. The sample was peripheral blood, taken 28 days after the second AZD1222 dose. This chain uses TRBV10-3 with TRBJ1-6; a weak D match, TRBD1 (6 bases). The CDR3 coding sequence is TGTGCCATCAGAACGGACAGCTCAGGATCACCCCTCCACTTT. This encodes CAIRTDSSGSPLHF.